A selection of T cell receptor beta chains follows, all from one sample in a study of T cell repertoires in ileal Crohn's disease. Here immunoSEQ multiplex PCR was the method, and the copy in TCRdb shows in-frame clones only, minus some. The table lists approximately 12,000 clones, around 78% of them singletons, with 3.5% to 5.5% in the top ten. The source material was ileal tissue. The receptors derive from an adult with Crohn's disease. The CDR3 runs from the conserved cysteine through the conserved F or W. D genes are given only for firm matches. Clone size is given for some rows only: seen once, a few or many times, or a class if the clone is expanded.

V	J	size	D	CDR3	DNA
TRBV11-3	TRBJ1-1	.	.	CASSLTRSNQAFF	TGTGCCAGCAGCTTAACCCGGAGTAATCAAGCTTTCTTT
TRBV21-1	TRBJ2-7	.	.	CASRSDCSYEQYF	TGTGCCAGCAGATCGGACTGCTCCTACGAGCAGTACTTC
TRBV30	TRBJ2-7	.	.	CAWSLTDYEQYF	TGTGCCTGGAGTCTCACAGATTACGAGCAGTACTTC
TRBV6-6	TRBJ2-7	.	.	CASIAPHPGGEQYF	TGTGCCAGCATCGCGCCCCACCCCGGAGGCGAGCAGTACTTC
TRBV19	TRBJ2-7	.	.	CASRRGLAYEQYF	TGTGCCAGTAGGCGGGGTCTGGCGTACGAGCAGTACTTC
TRBV30	TRBJ1-1	.	.	CAWSVKMGPEAFF	TGTGCCTGGAGTGTTAAGATGGGGCCTGAAGCTTTCTTT
TRBV5-1	TRBJ1-2	.	TRBD1	CASSGRDREVGYTF	TGCGCCAGCAGCGGCCGGGACAGGGAGGTTGGCTACACCTTC
TRBV2	TRBJ2-7	.	TRBD1	CASSEGTGSYEQYF	TGTGCCAGCAGTGAGGGGACAGGCTCCTACGAGCAGTACTTC
TRBV5-1	TRBJ2-5	.	.	CASTFQGQETQYF	TGCGCCAGCACCTTTCAGGGCCAAGAGACCCAGTACTTC
TRBV19	TRBJ2-7	.	.	CASSTRRGIGSHEQYF	TGTGCCAGTAGTACCCGCCGGGGGATAGGTAGCCACGAGCAGTACTTC
TRBV6-5	TRBJ1-1	.	.	CASSYSRNTEAFF	TGTGCCAGCAGTTACTCGAGAAACACTGAAGCTTTCTTT
TRBV30	TRBJ1-5	.	.	CAWSIGLGNQPQHF	TGTGCCTGGAGTATTGGCTTGGGCAATCAGCCCCAGCATTTT
TRBV29-1	TRBJ2-1	.	.	CSAVVVFGEQFF	TGCAGCGCTGTGGTGGTTTTCGGTGAGCAGTTCTTC
TRBV11-1	TRBJ1-2	.	.	CASSLQGPANYGYTF	TGTGCCAGCAGTTTGCAGGGTCCAGCTAACTATGGCTACACCTTC
TRBV29-1	TRBJ2-7	.	.	CSAGDPTPYEQYF	TGCAGCGCCGGGGATCCGACCCCTTACGAGCAGTACTTC
TRBV4-1	TRBJ2-6	.	TRBD1	CASSQGTGAAGANVLTF	TGCGCCAGCAGCCAAGGGACAGGGGCTGCTGGGGCCAACGTCCTGACTTTC
TRBV11-3	TRBJ1-3	once	.	CASSFDRMGSGNTIYF	TGTGCCAGCAGCTTCGACAGGATGGGCTCTGGAAACACCATATATTTT
TRBV7-2	TRBJ2-2	.	TRBD2	CASSSTSATTGELFF	TGTGCCAGCAGCTCGACTAGCGCAACCACCGGGGAGCTGTTTTTT
TRBV13	TRBJ1-1	large	.	CASRRRGGANTEAFF	TGTGCCAGCAGGCGAAGGGGGGGGGCGAACACTGAAGCTTTCTTT
TRBV7-9	TRBJ2-7	few	TRBD2	CASSPSGRGSSYEQYF	TGTGCCAGCAGCCCTAGCGGGAGGGGGTCTTCCTACGAGCAGTACTTC
TRBV29-1	TRBJ1-1	.	.	CSVSNGGAEAFF	TGCAGCGTCTCAAACGGGGGAGCTGAAGCTTTCTTT
TRBV9	TRBJ1-1	.	TRBD1	CASSVGQGRGTEAFF	TGTGCCAGCAGCGTAGGACAGGGAAGGGGGACTGAAGCTTTCTTT
TRBV6-1	TRBJ1-5	.	.	CASSGGFNSNQPQHF	TGTGCCAGCAGTGGCGGTTTTAATAGCAATCAGCCCCAGCATTTT
TRBV11-3	TRBJ2-6	few	TRBD2	CASSPGGAGANVLTF	TGTGCCAGCAGCCCGGGGGGGGCTGGGGCCAACGTCCTGACTTTC
TRBV5-1	TRBJ1-2	few	TRBD1	CASSFRQDRPHYGYTF	TGCGCCAGCAGCTTTCGACAGGACAGGCCACACTATGGCTACACCTTC
TRBV5-8	TRBJ1-5	.	.	CASSLMAVSNQPQHF	TGTGCCAGCAGCTTGATGGCAGTATCCAATCAGCCCCAGCATTTT
TRBV6-6	TRBJ2-7	.	.	CASSKTRDEQYF	TGTGCCAGCAGTAAGACTAGGGACGAGCAGTACTTC
TRBV9	TRBJ2-2	.	.	CASSPSTGLNTGELFF	TGTGCCAGCAGCCCCTCGACAGGACTGAACACCGGGGAGCTGTTTTTT
TRBV11-3	TRBJ1-1	.	.	CASSSLIPRDTEAFF	TGTGCCAGCAGCTCATTGATTCCCAGGGACACTGAAGCTTTCTTT